This T cell receptor (beta chain) was captured in a study of cytomegalovirus exposure and HLA in healthy donors. Whole-study findings and limits: The classifier reportedly diagnosed cytomegalovirus status with high specificity and sensitivity. Clonal expansion was found to be greater in HLA-associated TCR beta chains than in equally common others in a later analysis. Earlier analysis looked at TCR beta V segments, and most were productive about 87% or about 30% of the time. It is likely that the observed cluster of highly shared sequence variants was a sequencing artifact.

The PCR contained 60 Vbeta and 13 Jbeta primers. Only in-frame clones appear in the TCRdb table, and some are missing; sequencing was by immunoSEQ multiplex PCR. The sample records 100,000 or so clones, roughly 74% being singletons. A remark on this clone: As yet, its antigen is unknown.

CDR1 is SGDLS, CDR2 YYNGEE, per germline. The CDR3 runs 15 residues. V was shortened by 4 bases and J by 1 base, with 14 bases between the two germline ends. The sequence was obtained from a middle-aged woman in good health and CMV-seronegative. Input material: PBMCs. This sequence joins TRBV9 and TRBJ1-2, with a weak D call TRBD1 (5 bases). CDR3 residues: CASSLDSSVNYGYTF. The CDR3 nucleotides read TGTGCCAGCAGCCTAGACAGCTCGGTTAACTATGGCTACACCTTC.